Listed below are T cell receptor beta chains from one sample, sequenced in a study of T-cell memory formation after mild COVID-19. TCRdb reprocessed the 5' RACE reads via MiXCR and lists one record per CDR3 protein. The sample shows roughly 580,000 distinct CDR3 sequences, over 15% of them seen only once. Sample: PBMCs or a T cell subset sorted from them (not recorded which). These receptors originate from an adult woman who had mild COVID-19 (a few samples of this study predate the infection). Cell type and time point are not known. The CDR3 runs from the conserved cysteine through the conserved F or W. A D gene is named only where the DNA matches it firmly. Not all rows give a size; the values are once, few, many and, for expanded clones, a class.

CASSQDWSDNEQFF | TGCGCCAGCAGCCAAGATTGGTCGGACAATGAGCAGTTCTTC | TRBV4-3 | 14 | TRBJ2-1 | NA | NA
CASNSRFRDGDYGYTF | TGTGCCAGCAACTCCCGCTTCAGGGATGGGGACTATGGCTACACCTTC | TRBV12-3/TRBV12-4 | 16 | TRBJ1-2 | NA | NA
CASSRERERAEQFF | TGCGCCAGCAGCCGAGAACGGGAGAGGGCTGAGCAGTTCTTC | TRBV5-1 | 14 | TRBJ2-1 | NA | few
CASSGQTTDTQYF | TGTGCCAGCAGCGGACAGACCACAGATACGCAGTATTTT | TRBV9 | 13 | TRBJ2-3 | NA | few
CASRLQGAYNSPLHF | TGTGCCAGCAGACTCCAGGGAGCTTATAATTCACCCCTCCACTTT | TRBV27 | 15 | TRBJ1-6 | NA | few
CASSLDFWGLSTDTQYF | TGCGCCAGCAGCTTGGATTTCTGGGGACTGAGCACAGATACGCAGTATTTT | TRBV5-1 | 17 | TRBJ2-3 | NA | few
CASSQAPGTEAFF | TGCGCCAGCAGCCAAGCGCCGGGAACTGAAGCTTTCTTT | TRBV4-1 | 13 | TRBJ1-1 | NA | NA
CASSLVVRTGGTDTQYF | TGTGCCAGCAGCTTAGTTGTCCGGACAGGGGGCACAGATACGCAGTATTTT | TRBV7-9 | 17 | TRBJ2-3 | TRBD1 | NA
CASSGPQSWFF | TGTGCCAGCAGTGGACCTCAATCTTGGTTCTTC | TRBV6-1 | 11 | TRBJ2-1 | NA | NA
CASSLSQYSYEQYF | TGTGCCAGCAGCTTAAGCCAGTACTCCTACGAGCAGTACTTC | TRBV7-2 | 14 | TRBJ2-7 | NA | few
CATSDPLLAGVQETQYF | TGTGCCACCAGTGACCCACTCCTAGCGGGAGTCCAAGAGACCCAGTACTTC | TRBV24-1 | 17 | TRBJ2-5 | TRBD2 | NA
CASSARRDIPGEAFF | TGTGCCAGCAGCGCCAGACGGGACATCCCTGGAGAAGCTTTCTTT | TRBV7-9 | 15 | TRBJ1-1 | NA | few
CASSLARLTLYNEQFF | TGTGCCAGCAGCTTAGCGCGTCTGACCCTCTACAATGAGCAGTTCTTC | TRBV7-8 | 16 | TRBJ2-1 | NA | few
CASSVRAGSYEQYF | TGTGCCAGCAGCGTACGGGCAGGCTCCTACGAGCAGTACTTC | TRBV9 | 14 | TRBJ2-7 | NA | few
CASSLKGEQYF | TGTGCCAGCAGTTTAAAGGGCGAGCAGTACTTC | TRBV12-3/TRBV12-4 | 11 | TRBJ2-7 | NA | NA
CASSTSSSYNEQFF | TGTGCCAGCAGCACATCGAGCTCCTACAATGAGCAGTTCTTC | TRBV5-6 | 14 | TRBJ2-1 | NA | many
CASSLRWQMNTEAFF | TGTGCCAGCAGCTTGCGGTGGCAGATGAACACTGAAGCTTTCTTT | TRBV5-5 | 15 | TRBJ1-1 | NA | NA
CASSDGGQNAKGSTYEQYF | TGTGCCAGCAGCGATGGAGGACAGAATGCGAAAGGGTCTACCTACGAGCAGTACTTC | TRBV9 | 19 | TRBJ2-7 | NA | few
CASSLAGRGNEQFF | TGTGCCAGCAGCTTGGCGGGGAGGGGCAATGAGCAGTTCTTC | TRBV7-9 | 14 | TRBJ2-1 | TRBD2 | NA
CASRQGGEYNSPLHF | TGTGCCAGCAGACAGGGTGGGGAATATAATTCACCCCTCCACTTT | TRBV11-2 | 15 | TRBJ1-6 | NA | NA
CASGEDRDLYGYTF | TGTGCTAGTGGCGAAGACAGGGACCTCTATGGCTACACCTTC | TRBV12-5 | 14 | TRBJ1-2 | TRBD1 | few
CASSLDTSGAPTVPQYF | TGCGCCAGCAGCTTGGACACTAGCGGGGCGCCTACGGTTCCGCAGTATTTT | TRBV5-1 | 17 | TRBJ2-3 | TRBD2 | few
CASSWGQGKTEAFF | TGCGCCAGCAGCTGGGGACAGGGTAAGACTGAAGCTTTCTTT | TRBV5-1 | 14 | TRBJ1-1 | TRBD1 | NA
CASSRGQGSMFF | TGCGCCAGCAGCCGGGGACAGGGTTCGATGTTTTTT | TRBV5-1 | 12 | TRBJ2-2 | TRBD1 | many
CASSSGIFSTGELFF | TGTGCCAGCAGCTCAGGGATTTTTAGCACCGGGGAGCTGTTTTTT | TRBV5-5 | 15 | TRBJ2-2 | NA | NA
CAWTSPGTPPSGYGYTF | TGTGCCTGGACCAGTCCTGGGACGCCACCTTCGGGCTATGGCTACACCTTC | TRBV30 | 17 | TRBJ1-2 | NA | few
CATSALTGAHNEQFF | TGTGCCACCAGTGCTCTGACAGGGGCACACAATGAGCAGTTCTTC | TRBV24-1 | 15 | TRBJ2-1 | TRBD1 | once
CATSSGLTGGHQPQHF | TGTGCCACCAGCAGTGGCCTGACAGGGGGTCACCAGCCCCAGCATTTT | TRBV15 | 16 | TRBJ1-5 | TRBD1 | NA
CASSFEIYSYEQYF | TGTGCCAGCAGCTTCGAAATATATTCCTACGAGCAGTACTTC | TRBV5-5 | 14 | TRBJ2-7 | NA | NA
CASSPYSQPNSPLHF | TGTGCCAGCTCACCATATAGCCAGCCTAATTCACCCCTCCACTTT | TRBV18 | 15 | TRBJ1-6 | NA | NA
CATSQGQGGSNQPQHF | TGTGCCACCAGTCAAGGACAGGGAGGAAGCAATCAGCCCCAGCATTTT | TRBV24-1 | 16 | TRBJ1-5 | TRBD1 | NA
CASSFDLGTGGEQYF | TGCGCCAGCAGCTTTGATTTAGGGACCGGGGGAGAGCAGTACTTC | TRBV5-1 | 15 | TRBJ2-7 | NA | many
CASSERDSYEQYF | TGTGCCAGCAGCGAACGGGACAGCTACGAGCAGTACTTC | TRBV7-9 | 13 | TRBJ2-7 | TRBD1 | many
CASSPGPREMETQYF | TGTGCCAGCAGCCCGGGCCCGCGGGAAATGGAGACCCAGTACTTC | TRBV13 | 15 | TRBJ2-5 | NA | few
CASSQEPRSTNYGYTF | TGCGCCAGCAGCCAAGAACCCAGGTCGACTAACTATGGCTACACCTTC | TRBV4-1 | 16 | TRBJ1-2 | NA | few
CASSVDVLNEQFF | TGTGCCAGCAGCGTAGACGTGCTAAATGAGCAGTTCTTC | TRBV9 | 13 | TRBJ2-1 | NA | few
CATSYPGKGTQYF | TGTGCCACCAGTTATCCGGGGAAAGGTACGCAGTATTTT | TRBV24-1 | 13 | TRBJ2-3 | NA | NA
CASSYSWGKETQYF | TGTGCCAGCAGTTACTCTTGGGGAAAAGAGACCCAGTACTTC | TRBV6-2/TRBV6-3 | 14 | TRBJ2-5 | NA | few
CASSSGWGYGYTF | TGTGCCAGCAGTTCGGGTTGGGGCTATGGCTACACCTTC | TRBV27 | 13 | TRBJ1-2 | NA | few
CSARGEGLGRTQYF | TGCAGTGCTAGAGGCGAAGGGCTTGGCAGGACCCAGTACTTC | TRBV20-1 | 14 | TRBJ2-5 | NA | few
CASSWGGLAGGPYNEQFF | TGTGCCAGCAGCTGGGGGGGACTAGCGGGAGGTCCCTACAATGAGCAGTTCTTC | TRBV5-6 | 18 | TRBJ2-1 | TRBD2 | once
CSANPLGEGQTDTQYF | TGCAGTGCTAATCCCTTAGGGGAGGGTCAAACAGATACGCAGTATTTT | TRBV20-1 | 16 | TRBJ2-3 | TRBD2 | many
CASSNRLAGVGNEQFF | TGTGCCAGTAGTAACCGCCTAGCGGGAGTGGGTAATGAGCAGTTCTTC | TRBV19 | 16 | TRBJ2-1 | TRBD2 | NA
CASSQDIAGDEQFF | TGTGCCAGCAGCCAAGATATAGCAGGGGATGAGCAGTTCTTC | TRBV3-1 | 14 | TRBJ2-1 | NA | few
CASSLPGQGSDEQYF | TGTGCCAGCAGCTTACCGGGACAGGGTTCGGACGAGCAGTACTTC | TRBV7-9 | 15 | TRBJ2-7 | TRBD1 | few
CAISPGTSLNTDTQYF | TGTGCCATCAGCCCCGGGACTAGCCTAAACACAGATACGCAGTATTTT | TRBV10-3 | 16 | TRBJ2-3 | TRBD2 | NA
CACSNSGLDQETQYF | TGTGCCTGCTCCAATTCTGGACTAGACCAAGAGACCCAGTACTTC | TRBV30 | 15 | TRBJ2-5 | TRBD2 | NA
CATSRVGDQYF | TGTGCCACCAGCAGAGTTGGGGACCAGTACTTC | TRBV15 | 11 | TRBJ2-7 | NA | few
CASRSSELAGIYETQYF | TGTGCCAGCAGAAGCTCTGAACTAGCGGGAATTTATGAGACCCAGTACTTC | TRBV6-5 | 17 | TRBJ2-5 | TRBD2 | NA
CASSFWGSTDTQYF | TGTGCCAGCAGCTTTTGGGGTAGCACAGATACGCAGTATTTT | TRBV7-2 | 14 | TRBJ2-3 | NA | medium-sized
CSASTGNTIYF | TGCAGTGCTTCCACGGGAAACACCATATATTTT | TRBV20-1 | 11 | TRBJ1-3 | NA | few
CASNSGGVVGEQFF | TGCGCCAGCAACAGCGGGGGGGTTGTCGGTGAGCAGTTCTTC | TRBV5-1 | 14 | TRBJ2-1 | TRBD2 | few
CASSFAGVTDTQYF | TGTGCCAGCAGCTTCGCGGGGGTAACAGATACGCAGTATTTT | TRBV7-8 | 14 | TRBJ2-3 | TRBD2 | few
CASSLSGGAGGDTQYF | TGTGCCAGCAGTTTAAGCGGGGGGGCCGGTGGAGATACGCAGTATTTT | TRBV6-5 | 16 | TRBJ2-3 | TRBD2 | few
CASSLGTGREEAFF | TGCGCCAGCAGCTTGGGGACAGGGAGGGAAGAAGCTTTCTTT | TRBV5-1 | 14 | TRBJ1-1 | TRBD1 | few
CASSFPSGGRRNEQFF | TGTGCCAGCAGCTTCCCTAGCGGGGGGAGGCGCAATGAGCAGTTCTTC | TRBV9 | 16 | TRBJ2-1 | TRBD2 | NA
CASSRGTAEQYF | TGTGCCAGCAGCCGTGGGACAGCCGAGCAGTACTTC | TRBV7-6 | 12 | TRBJ2-7 | TRBD1 | few